This T cell receptor (beta chain) was profiled in a study of metastatic and nonmetastatic thyroid tumors. This clone was observed at least ten times. TCRdb re-processed the PCR reads through MiXCR. The sample lists roughly 25,000 clones, approximately 13% occurring once. All patients were untreated before thyroid surgery. Per the germline V gene, CDR1 is SGHAT and CDR2 is FQDESV (reference sequence). With V trimmed by 4 bases and J by 11 bases, 14 bases remained unmatched. The CDR3 consists of 16 residues. The V call is TRBV11-1, the J call TRBJ1-1, with 12 bases matching TRBD1. The clonotype originates from a female donor with papillary thyroid cancer or a benign thyroid nodule (not recorded which). Some clones in this sample may be carry-over from other donors' samples. Sequencing used blood. CDR3 nucleotide sequence: TGTGCCAGCAGCTCGGGGGACAGGGGGCTGTTTGTTTGGGCTTTCTTT. Translating it yields CASSSGDRGLFVWAFF.